Described below is a single T cell receptor beta chain sequence and its context. The sample is drawn from a study of blood T cell repertoires in COVID-19. Across the study: There were acute and convalescent COVID-19 samples, and they came from the United States, Italy and Spain. Sample material is recorded as cDNA or gDNA derived from T cells, B-cell-depleted T cells, or PBMCs.

Original data processing: The assay estimated nucleated cells by amplifying reference gene primers. TCRdb's table, derived via immunoSEQ multiplex PCR, lists solely in-frame clones and lacks some. V, J and clone size reflect that table, while D and trimming were determined from the DNA. This sample carries some 93,000 clones, 70% to 85% of them seen once, and the ten largest clones take about 10%. The length of the CDR3 is 15 residues. Per the germline V gene, CDR1 is MDHEN and CDR2 is SYDVKM. V was trimmed by 2 bases and J by 5 bases, leaving 13 bases between them. This rearrangement joins TRBV28 to TRBJ1-5, with D possibly matching TRBD1 (5 bases). Sequencing was carried out using peripheral blood. This sequence originates from a man aged 65 to 79 with acute or convalescent COVID-19. CDR3 in DNA: TGTGCCAGCAGTTTAGGGCAGGGTGGTCATCAGCCCCAGCATTTT. Residues: CASSLGQGGHQPQHF.